These T cell receptor beta chains were read from a single sample in a study of CD8 T cells in ankylosing spondylitis. Via MiXCR, TCRdb re-called the 5' RACE reads, giving one row per CDR3 protein. The sample comprises 800,000 to 900,000 distinct CDR3 sequences, around 11% of which are singletons, and just over 0.5% rests with the top ten. The sample taken for sequencing was blood, either unsorted or a sorted T cell fraction (not recorded which). The receptor set was obtained from a male donor with ankylosing spondylitis. Each CDR3 is given with its conserved first and last residue. The D gene is left open where the match is weak. Only some rows state a clone size, as once, few, many or a class for expanded clones.

D: TRBD1
J: TRBJ2-7
size: few
V: TRBV27
CDR3: CASRPTLDREIF
DNA: TGTGCCAGCAGACCAACCTTGGACAGGGAAATCTTC

D: NA
J: TRBJ2-5
size: many
V: TRBV20-1
CDR3: CSARDSRIDHTMETQYF
DNA: TGCAGTGCTAGAGATTCGCGCATAGACCACACCATGGAGACCCAGTACTTC

D: NA
J: TRBJ2-3
size: many
V: TRBV20-1
CDR3: CSASQDNTDTQYF
DNA: TGCAGTGCTAGCCAGGACAACACAGATACGCAGTATTTT

D: NA
J: TRBJ2-7
size: NA
V: TRBV7-9
CDR3: CASSVTGRWAYEQYF
DNA: TGTGCCAGCAGCGTCACGGGGCGGTGGGCCTACGAGCAGTACTTC

D: NA
J: TRBJ1-3
size: NA
V: TRBV29-1
CDR3: CSVAGSNTIYF
DNA: TGCAGCGTTGCAGGGAGTAACACCATATATTTT

D: TRBD2
J: TRBJ2-1
size: NA
V: TRBV9
CDR3: CASSETSGRASGQFF
DNA: TGTGCCAGCAGCGAGACTAGCGGGAGGGCCTCGGGACAGTTCTTC

D: NA
J: TRBJ2-7
size: NA
V: TRBV20-1
CDR3: CSARRGSTYEQYF
DNA: TGCAGTGCTCGAAGGGGCTCCACCTACGAGCAGTACTTC

D: TRBD1
J: TRBJ2-7
size: NA
V: TRBV7-8
CDR3: CASSYRTGRFSYEQYF
DNA: TGTGCCAGCAGCTACAGGACAGGGCGGTTCTCCTACGAGCAGTACTTC

D: NA
J: TRBJ2-5
size: many
V: TRBV15
CDR3: CATSRDVTRRETQYF
DNA: TGTGCCACCAGCAGAGATGTAACAAGGCGGGAGACCCAGTACTTC

D: TRBD2
J: TRBJ2-3
size: few
V: TRBV6-5
CDR3: CASSYSKSSGGTDTQYF
DNA: TGTGCCAGCAGTTACTCGAAGTCTAGCGGGGGCACAGATACGCAGTATTTT

D: TRBD2
J: TRBJ2-5
size: few
V: TRBV29-1
CDR3: CSLAGALQETQYF
DNA: TGCAGCCTTGCGGGAGCGCTCCAAGAGACCCAGTACTTC

D: NA
J: TRBJ1-2
size: few
V: TRBV12-3/TRBV12-4
CDR3: CANSKMGFSGYTF
DNA: TGTGCCAACTCAAAGATGGGATTCAGTGGCTACACCTTC

D: NA
J: TRBJ2-3
size: few
V: TRBV9
CDR3: CASSVGTTTDTQYF
DNA: TGTGCCAGCAGCGTGGGAACCACCACAGATACGCAGTATTTT

D: NA
J: TRBJ1-1
size: few
V: TRBV4-2
CDR3: CASSQDPQGRTEAFF
DNA: TGTGCCAGCAGCCAAGATCCCCAGGGTAGAACTGAAGCTTTCTTT

D: NA
J: TRBJ2-4
size: NA
V: TRBV20-1
CDR3: CSAPTGREVAKNIQYF
DNA: TGCAGTGCCCCGACAGGCCGCGAGGTAGCCAAAAACATTCAGTACTTC

D: NA
J: TRBJ2-7
size: few
V: TRBV25-1
CDR3: CASSDPDIYEQYF
DNA: TGTGCCAGCAGTGACCCGGATATCTACGAGCAGTACTTC

D: NA
J: TRBJ2-2
size: once
V: TRBV10-3
CDR3: CAISESTVRNTGELFF
DNA: TGTGCCATCAGTGAGTCCACAGTAAGAAACACCGGGGAGCTGTTTTTT

D: NA
J: TRBJ1-5
size: few
V: TRBV28
CDR3: CASSLPTGNNQPQHF
DNA: TGTGCCAGCAGTTTACCAACAGGGAACAATCAGCCCCAGCATTTT

D: NA
J: TRBJ1-6
size: few
V: TRBV5-1
CDR3: CASSLGTLGSPLHF
DNA: TGCGCCAGCAGCTTGGGGACCTTAGGATCACCCCTCCACTTT

D: TRBD2
J: TRBJ2-1
size: NA
V: TRBV28
CDR3: CASSLFASGYNEQFF
DNA: TGTGCCAGCAGTTTGTTTGCTAGCGGTTACAATGAGCAGTTCTTC

D: NA
J: TRBJ1-1
size: few
V: TRBV12-3/TRBV12-4
CDR3: CASRPLQGINTEAFF
DNA: TGTGCCAGCAGACCATTACAGGGAATAAACACTGAAGCTTTCTTT

D: TRBD1
J: TRBJ2-5
size: few
V: TRBV20-1
CDR3: CSQASGTGPGKTQYF
DNA: TGCAGCCAAGCGTCCGGGACAGGGCCGGGGAAGACCCAGTACTTC

D: NA
J: TRBJ2-7
size: NA
V: TRBV7-9
CDR3: CASSYRRVGEQYF
DNA: TGTGCCAGCAGTTACCGAAGGGTCGGCGAGCAGTACTTC

D: TRBD1
J: TRBJ1-2
size: NA
V: TRBV5-1
CDR3: CASSPQPGQGGNYGYTF
DNA: TGCGCCAGCAGCCCGCAACCGGGACAGGGAGGGAACTATGGCTACACCTTC

D: NA
J: TRBJ2-7
size: NA
V: TRBV12-3/TRBV12-4
CDR3: CASSFPGDRGYEQYF
DNA: TGTGCCAGCAGTTTCCCGGGCGACCGGGGTTACGAGCAGTACTTC

D: NA
J: TRBJ2-3
size: few
V: TRBV29-1
CDR3: CSVEDYQAEADTQYF
DNA: TGCAGCGTTGAAGATTACCAGGCGGAGGCAGATACGCAGTATTTT

D: NA
J: TRBJ2-2
size: few
V: TRBV6-5
CDR3: CASSYDRHSTGELFF
DNA: TGTGCCAGCAGTTACGACAGGCACTCCACCGGGGAGCTGTTTTTT

D: TRBD2
J: TRBJ2-1
size: few
V: TRBV28
CDR3: CASSSIGLAETYNEQFF
DNA: TGTGCCAGCAGTTCCATCGGACTAGCGGAAACATACAATGAGCAGTTCTTC

D: NA
J: TRBJ2-3
size: many
V: TRBV20-1
CDR3: CSARDPWVGNTQYF
DNA: TGCAGTGCTAGAGACCCCTGGGTTGGGAATACGCAGTATTTT

D: TRBD1
J: TRBJ2-7
size: NA
V: TRBV7-3
CDR3: CASSLNRGPTYEQYF
DNA: TGTGCCAGCAGCCTGAACAGGGGGCCCACCTACGAGCAGTACTTC

D: TRBD2
J: TRBJ2-7
size: NA
V: TRBV20-1
CDR3: CSARSGLVNEQYF
DNA: TGCAGTGCTAGATCGGGACTAGTCAACGAGCAGTACTTC

D: TRBD2
J: TRBJ2-1
size: NA
V: TRBV7-6
CDR3: CASSEPGGKAYNEQFF
DNA: TGTGCCAGCAGCGAGCCGGGAGGAAAGGCCTACAATGAGCAGTTCTTC

D: NA
J: TRBJ2-7
size: few
V: TRBV20-1
CDR3: CSARDRIYEQYF
DNA: TGCAGTGCTAGAGATAGGATCTACGAGCAGTACTTC

D: NA
J: TRBJ2-5
size: few
V: TRBV4-3
CDR3: CASSQVHGRQETQYF
DNA: TGCGCCAGCAGCCAAGTACACGGAAGACAAGAGACCCAGTACTTC

D: TRBD2
J: TRBJ2-2
size: many
V: TRBV20-1
CDR3: CSAYRDYGNTGELFF
DNA: TGCAGTGCTTACCGGGACTACGGGAACACCGGGGAGCTGTTTTTT

D: TRBD2
J: TRBJ2-3
size: NA
V: TRBV5-1
CDR3: CASSTGLAGLTDTQYF
DNA: TGCGCCAGCAGCACAGGACTAGCGGGCCTCACAGATACGCAGTATTTT

D: NA
J: TRBJ2-7
size: NA
V: TRBV7-9
CDR3: CASAYRVNDYEQYF
DNA: TGTGCCAGTGCTTACAGGGTGAATGACTACGAGCAGTACTTC

D: NA
J: TRBJ1-2
size: many
V: TRBV5-1
CDR3: CASSAEGNYGYTF
DNA: TGCGCCAGCAGCGCGGAAGGGAACTATGGCTACACCTTC

D: TRBD1
J: TRBJ2-7
size: NA
V: TRBV6-2/TRBV6-3
CDR3: CASRRTGLRIKTSYEQYF
DNA: TGTGCCAGCAGACGGACAGGGCTACGGATTAAAACCTCCTACGAGCAGTACTTC

D: TRBD1
J: TRBJ2-5
size: NA
V: TRBV10-3
CDR3: CAISEAPQDRGIETQYF
DNA: TGTGCCATCAGTGAGGCCCCCCAGGACAGGGGGATAGAGACCCAGTACTTC

D: TRBD2
J: TRBJ2-4
size: few
V: TRBV6-1
CDR3: CASSRLALQHLAKNIQYF
DNA: TGTGCCAGCAGTCGACTAGCGCTTCAGCACCTAGCCAAAAACATTCAGTACTTC

D: NA
J: TRBJ2-6
size: NA
V: TRBV7-9
CDR3: CASSPQGVSSGANVLTF
DNA: TGTGCCAGCAGCCCCCAGGGAGTTAGCTCTGGGGCCAACGTCCTGACTTTC

D: TRBD1
J: TRBJ1-1
size: few
V: TRBV10-3
CDR3: CATSTGSNTEAFF
DNA: TGTGCCACCTCGACAGGGAGTAACACTGAAGCTTTCTTT

D: NA
J: TRBJ1-1
size: few
V: TRBV25-1
CDR3: CASSILPGSTEAFF
DNA: TGTGCCAGCAGTATTCTACCGGGGAGCACTGAAGCTTTCTTT

D: TRBD1
J: TRBJ2-5
size: few
V: TRBV29-1
CDR3: CSAFPGGQAQYF
DNA: TGCAGCGCCTTCCCAGGGGGTCAGGCCCAGTACTTC

D: NA
J: TRBJ2-5
size: NA
V: TRBV30
CDR3: CAWSAGSVPQETQYF
DNA: TGTGCCTGGAGTGCGGGCAGCGTACCTCAAGAGACCCAGTACTTC

D: TRBD2
J: TRBJ2-7
size: few
V: TRBV11-2
CDR3: CASSPSGGSFYEQYF
DNA: TGTGCCAGCAGCCCCAGCGGGGGGAGCTTCTACGAGCAGTACTTC